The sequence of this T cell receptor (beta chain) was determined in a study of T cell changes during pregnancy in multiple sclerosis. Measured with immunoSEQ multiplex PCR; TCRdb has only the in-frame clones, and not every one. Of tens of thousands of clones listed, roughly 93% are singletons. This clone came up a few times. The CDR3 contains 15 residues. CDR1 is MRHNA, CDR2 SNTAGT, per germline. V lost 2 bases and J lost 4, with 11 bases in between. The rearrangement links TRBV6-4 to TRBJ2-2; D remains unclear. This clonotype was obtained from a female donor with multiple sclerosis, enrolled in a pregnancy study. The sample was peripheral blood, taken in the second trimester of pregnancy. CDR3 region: CASSDGSPGTGELFF. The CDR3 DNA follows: TGTGCCAGCAGTGACGGCAGTCCGGGCACCGGGGAGCTGTTTTTT.